Included here is one T cell receptor (beta chain) sequence, with context. Antigen: not known. Semi-nested PCR with Nested Universal Primer A followed constant-region reverse priming of full-length variable regions. TCRdb re-derived calls from the 5' RACE reads in MiXCR, one entry per CDR3 protein. The sample shows some 62,000 distinct CDR3 sequences, approximately 29% of them seen only once. Whole-study results and caveats: Tumor memory CD4+ T cell TCR gene usage was found to cluster with blood and lymph node memory CD4+ cells and with lymph node naive CD4+ cells. Tumor-infiltrating Treg TCR alpha and beta sequences overlapped most with tumor naive CD4+ T cells, then blood naive.

Naive CD4+ T cells were purified with Tregs depleted by CD25. Sample: tumor-infiltrating naive CD4+ T cells sorted from the breast tumor. The subset here: naive CD4+ T cells, CD4+CD45RA+CD25-. The clonotype was recovered from a female donor with breast cancer.

CDR3 in amino acids: CASSQGPRGGNEKLFF. In DNA form, the CDR3 reads TGCGCCAGCAGCCAAGGCCCGAGAGGGGGTAATGAAAAACTGTTTTTT. The chain carries TRBV4-3 and TRBJ1-4, with D maybe TRBD1 (6 bases). Germline CDR1 reads LGHNA; CDR2 reads YSLEER. Trimming removed 1 base at V and 4 bases at J, with 13 bases between. This CDR3 has 16 residues.